These 15 T cell receptor beta chains were sequenced from one sample in a study of blood T cell repertoires in COVID-19. Sequenced by immunoSEQ multiplex PCR; TCRdb stores in-frame clones only, minus some. The table has hundreds of thousands of clones, 87% seen once. The specimen sequenced was PBMCs or T cells enriched from blood (not recorded which). The receptor set was obtained from a woman in her twenties or thirties with acute COVID-19.

V and J are TRBV5-1 and TRBJ2-2; 9 bases line up with TRBD1. This CDR3 spans 16 amino acids. The V segment lost 2 bases and the J segment 6 bases; nucleotides outside the gene matches: 8. The germline CDR1 and CDR2 sequences are SGHRS and YFSETQ. CDR3: CASSLGPGQGSGELFF. The CDR3 bases are TGCGCCAGCAGCTTAGGTCCGGGACAGGGCTCCGGGGAGCTGTTTTTT.

This sequence joins TRBV14 and TRBJ2-5; D is perhaps TRBD2 (5 bases). V lost 4 bases and J 0 bases, leaving 15 bases between the germline ends. Per germline, CDR1 SGHDN and CDR2 FVKESK. The CDR3 has 16 amino acids. CDR3 nucleotides: TGTGCCAGCAGCCTAACTCGGGGTGACTACCAAGAGACCCAGTACTTC. Protein product: CASSLTRGDYQETQYF.

The V and J genes are TRBV28 and TRBJ1-5, with D hard to call. The V gene's germline CDR1 is MDHEN and CDR2 SYDVKM. CDR3 length: 13 amino acids. Deletions cut 10 bases from V and 5 bases from J, with 15 bases between. CDR3 sequence (DNA): TGTGCCACCCTGGGCACAGTTTATCAGCCCCAGCATTTT. Amino acids: CATLGTVYQPQHF.

The CDR3 region is CASSLRDRGPGYTF. As DNA, the CDR3 is TGTGCCAGTAGTCTTCGGGACAGGGGGCCTGGCTACACCTTC. This chain uses TRBV19 with TRBJ1-2; TRBD1 matches at 12 bases. V lost 5 bases and J lost 7; bases outside the gene matches: 5. Germline assignment: CDR1 LNHDA and CDR2 SQIVND (reference sequence). There are 14 residues in the CDR3.

CDR3 nucleotides: TGTGCCAGCAGCCCTCGAGGGGGAATGGGGCCAGATACGCAGTATTTT. Translating it yields CASSPRGGMGPDTQYF. This chain links TRBV3-1 (or the pseudogene TRBV3-2) with TRBJ2-3; a possible D gene is TRBD1 (6 bases). The CDR3 has 16 residues. CDR1 is LGHDT and CDR2 is YNNKEL in the germline V gene (reference sequence). V gave up 4 bases and J gave up 4 bases, with 18 bases separating them.

The chain uses TRBV19 and TRBJ2-1; unclear D gene. Germline V gives CDR1 LNHDA, CDR2 SQIVND (reference sequence). V was trimmed by 0 bases and J by 2 bases, leaving 14 bases between them. The CDR3 totals 17 residues. Here the CDR3 reads CASSIDSAGLTYNEQFF. In DNA, the CDR3 is TGTGCCAGTAGTATAGATTCGGCAGGATTGACCTACAATGAGCAGTTCTTC.

As for this clone: Other DNA sequences in the same sample also yield this CDR3. V gene TRBV7-8 combines with J gene TRBJ2-7; 7 positions agree with TRBD1. The germline gives CDR1 SGHVS, CDR2 FQNEAQ. V gave up 5 bases and J gave up 0 bases; unmatched junction bases: 7. This CDR3 region has 15 residues. As DNA, the CDR3 is TGTGCCAGCAGCGCAAGACAGGGACCCTCCTACGAGCAGTACTTC. The encoded protein is CASSARQGPSYEQYF.

The chain has TRBV9 and TRBJ1-2, with D perhaps TRBD1 (5 bases). The CDR3 is 14 residues long. Germline V gene sequence: CDR1 SGDLS, CDR2 YYNGEE. Trimming left V 4 bases short and J 5 bases short, with 15 bases between. The CDR3: CASSPYPGNYGYTF. CDR3 in DNA: TGTGCCAGCAGCCCATACCCAGGGAATTATGGCTACACCTTC. The full variable domain, with the rest looked up from reference TRBV9 and TRBJ1-2, is DSGVTQTPKHLITATGQRVTLRCSPRSGDLSVYWYQQSLDQGLQFLIQYYNGEERAKGNILERFSAQQFPDLHSELNLSSLELGDSALYFCASSPYPGNYGYTFGSGTRLTVV.

The chain is built from TRBV11-3 and TRBJ2-2; 10 bases map to TRBD2. This CDR3 comprises 15 residues. Trimming at V came to 5 bases and at J to 4 bases, leaving 4 bases not matched to a gene. Germline V lookup: CDR1 SGHNT, CDR2 YENEEA. As DNA, the CDR3 is TGTGCCAGCAGCCTCAGCGGGGGGGGCACCGGGGAGCTGTTTTTT. It codes for CASSLSGGGTGELFF.

The genes are TRBV27 and TRBJ1-2; no firm D call. Germline assignment: CDR1 MNHEY and CDR2 SMNVEV (reference sequence). V was cut by 4 bases and J by 0 bases, with 6 bases left in between. The CDR3 runs 13 residues. CDR3 amino acids: CASSSRANYGYTF. CDR3 nucleotide sequence: TGTGCCAGCAGTTCACGAGCTAACTATGGCTACACCTTC.

The J gene is TRBJ2-7, the V gene TRBV27, with TRBD1 matching over 7 bases. V shed 2 bases and J 3 bases; nucleotides not matched to a gene: 13. The CDR3 is 17 residues long. Per the germline V gene, CDR1 is MNHEY and CDR2 is SMNVEV (reference sequence). The CDR3 nucleotides are TGTGCCAGCAGTTTAAAAGCCTACCCGGGACAGCGCTACGAGCAGTACTTC. Protein sequence: CASSLKAYPGQRYEQYF.

The chain recombines TRBV15 with TRBJ2-1, with 7 bases identical to TRBD1. CDR1 is LNHNV, CDR2 YYDKDF, per germline (reference sequence). The V and J ends lost 1 base and 6 bases, in that order; junction bases with no gene match: 15. This CDR3 has 18 residues. CDR3 DNA: TGTGCCACCAGCAGAGGTATTCGAGGGGGCATGACCCCCAATGAGCAGTTCTTC. This codes for CATSRGIRGGMTPNEQFF. Based on the CDR3 plus reference TRBV15 and TRBJ2-1, the full variable domain is DAMVIQNPRYQVTQFGKPVTLSCSQTLNHNVMYWYQQKSSQAPKLLFHYYDKDFNNEADTPDNFQSRRPNTSFCFLDIRSPGLGDTAMYLCATSRGIRGGMTPNEQFFGPGTRLTVL.

The chain uses TRBV5-1 and TRBJ2-2, with TRBD1 matching over 7 bases. Per germline, CDR1 SGHRS and CDR2 YFSETQ. The CDR3 contains 13 residues. The J segment lost 6 bases and the V segment lost 4 bases, leaving 3 bases of the junction unmatched. CDR3 sequence (DNA): TGCGCCAGCAGCGACAGGGTCCCCGGGGAGCTGTTTTTT. Its protein product is CASSDRVPGELFF.

The chain links TRBV3-1 (or the pseudogene TRBV3-2) to TRBJ1-4, with D possibly TRBD1 on 5 matching bases. V was clipped by 4 bases and J by 6 bases, with 15 bases between them. The germline gives CDR1 LGHDT, CDR2 YNNKEL (reference sequence). The CDR3 has 15 amino acids. The CDR3: CASSPGEGAYEKLFF. As DNA, the CDR3 is TGTGCCAGCAGCCCAGGCGAAGGGGCATATGAAAAACTGTTTTTT.

In its sample, this clone was seen once. The junction does not match germline at one end; this may be a read error. This specimen includes other DNA sequences encoding the same CDR3. This chain links TRBV19 with TRBJ1-1, with TRBD1 matching 7 bases. This CDR3 has 13 residues. The germline V gene encodes CDR1 LNHDA and CDR2 SQIVND (reference sequence). The CDR3 region is CASSLDRDTEAFF. In DNA form, the CDR3 reads TGTGCCAGTAGTTTAGACAGGGACACTGAAGCTTTCTTT.